The 22 T cell receptor beta chains reported below all come from one sample, sequenced in a study of T cell responses to AZD1222 COVID-19 vaccine. Some clones are missing from TCRdb's copy, which holds only in-frame ones; the method was immunoSEQ multiplex PCR. There are 150,000 to 200,000 clones in the sample; roughly 88% occur only once, and approximately 6.3% lies in the top ten. The sample was peripheral blood, taken 28 days after the second AZD1222 dose. These receptors originate from an adult who received the AZD1222 COVID-19 vaccine.

The chain is built from TRBV18 and TRBJ2-2; perhaps D is TRBD1 or TRBD2 (5 bases each). The length of the CDR3 is 14 residues. CDR1 is KGHSH, CDR2 LQKENI, per germline. V lost 3 bases, J lost 3 bases, and 8 bases lay in between. The CDR3 protein is CASSPGTDTGELFF. The DNA for the CDR3 is TGTGCCAGCTCACCCGGGACCGACACCGGGGAGCTGTTTTTT.

The V gene is TRBV5-1, the J gene TRBJ2-1, with 8 bases fitting TRBD2. The CDR3 is 17 residues long. V dropped 0 bases and J dropped 4; count of bases not matched to a gene: 9. Germline V gene sequence: CDR1 SGHRS, CDR2 YFSETQ. CDR3 loop: CASSLDLGGGTYNEQFF. In nucleotides, the CDR3 is TGCGCCAGCAGCTTGGATCTTGGCGGGGGGACTTACAATGAGCAGTTCTTC.

This chain joins TRBV3-1 (or the pseudogene TRBV3-2) and TRBJ1-3; D unclear. Germline V lookup: CDR1 LGHDT, CDR2 YNNKEL (reference sequence). The CDR3 length is 16 residues. Between the trimmed V and J ends, which lost 0 bases and 4 bases, there was a span of 13 bases. Written as DNA, the CDR3 is TGTGCCAGCAGCCAAGATCGGAGGCCAGGAGGAAACACCATATATTTT. Residues: CASSQDRRPGGNTIYF.

This clone was seen a handful of times. CDR3 region: CASRRAGYEKLFF. DNA for the CDR3: TGTGCCAGCAGGAGGGCAGGGTATGAAAAACTGTTTTTT. The chain joins TRBV6-5 to TRBJ1-4; possibly TRBD1 for D (5 bases). Germline CDR1 is MNHEY and CDR2 is SVGAGI. The V gene lost 6 bases and the J gene lost 6 bases, with 11 bases spanning the gap. The CDR3 covers 13 residues.

The CDR3 sequence is CASSLGLYGYTF. DNA of the CDR3: TGTGCCAGCAGCTTGGGGCTGTATGGCTACACCTTC. The rearrangement uses TRBV5-5 and TRBJ1-2, with D uncertain. The CDR3 has 12 residues. The germline V and J ends were trimmed by 0 bases and 5 bases, with 5 bases remaining between them. Germline V gene data show CDR1 as SGHKS and CDR2 as YYEKEE (reference sequence).

This sequence joins TRBV6-5 and TRBJ1-2; D ambiguous. Trimming stripped 5 bases from V and 3 bases from J, with 4 bases between. The germline CDR1 and CDR2 sequences are MNHEY and SVGAGI. This CDR3 has 11 amino acids. The CDR3 loop reads CASSPYYGYTF. The CDR3 DNA reads as TGTGCCAGCAGTCCTTACTATGGCTACACCTTC.

The chain recombines TRBV11-3 with TRBJ1-5; D is unresolved. Trimming shortened V by 3 bases and J by 1 base, and 7 bases separated the two germline ends. The CDR3 loop spans 14 amino acids. Germline values: CDR1 SGHNT, CDR2 YENEEA. CDR3 in DNA: TGTGCCAGCAGCTTCTCCGGGAGCAATCAGCCCCAGCATTTT. Translating gives CASSFSGSNQPQHF.

DNA for the CDR3: TGTGCCAGCAGGACAAGTATCACCGGGGAGCTGTTTTTT. It is translated as CASRTSITGELFF. The chain couples TRBV6-4 to TRBJ2-2; no clear D. This CDR3 is built from 13 residues. Germline V gene data show CDR1 as MRHNA and CDR2 as SNTAGT. Between the trimmed V and J ends, which lost 6 bases and 4 bases, there was a span of 9 bases.

This chain uses TRBV28 with TRBJ2-3; 9 bases line up with TRBD1. CDR1 is MDHEN, CDR2 SYDVKM, per germline. V dropped 5 bases and J dropped 0; count of bases not matched to a gene: 6. The CDR3 has 16 amino acids. The CDR3 is CASSPRDRVSTDTQYF. CDR3 nucleotides: TGTGCCAGCAGTCCCCGGGACAGGGTGAGCACAGATACGCAGTATTTT.

V gene TRBV19 combines with J gene TRBJ2-7; D perhaps matches TRBD1 (5 bases). Deletions cut 0 bases from V and 0 bases from J, with 6 bases between. This CDR3 is 14 amino acids long. The germline CDR1 and CDR2 sequences are LNHDA and SQIVND (reference sequence). DNA of the CDR3: TGTGCCAGTAGTATAGATGACAGCTCCTACGAGCAGTACTTC. Protein: CASSIDDSSYEQYF.

The chain is built from TRBV14 and TRBJ1-2, with D possibly being TRBD1 (5 bases). Between the trimmed V and J ends, which lost 1 base and 8 bases, there was a span of 20 bases. Per germline, CDR1 SGHDN and CDR2 FVKESK. The CDR3 is 16 amino acids. As DNA, the CDR3 is TGTGCCAGCAGCCAAGCTTGGTCGGGACGGGGCGAAGGCTACACCTTC. Protein: CASSQAWSGRGEGYTF.

This chain connects TRBV6-5 to TRBJ1-1, with D possibly being TRBD1 (5 bases). The V gene lost 0 bases and the J gene lost 1 base, with 9 bases spanning the gap. CDR3 size: 15 residues. Germline V CDR1 and CDR2: MNHEY, SVGAGI. Here the CDR3 reads CASSYSWQGNTEAFF. The CDR3 DNA reads TGTGCCAGCAGTTACTCTTGGCAGGGGAACACTGAAGCTTTCTTT.

This clone was seen a single time. J is TRBJ2-2 and V is TRBV28; 8 bases map to TRBD1. CDR3 length: 14 amino acids. Germline lookup yields CDR1 MDHEN and CDR2 SYDVKM. J gave up 7 bases and V 6 bases, and 7 bases lay outside the gene matches. CDR3 in amino acids: CASRRQGAYGELFF. In nucleotides, the CDR3 is TGTGCCAGCAGAAGGCAGGGGGCGTACGGGGAGCTGTTTTTT. The whole variable domain, filled in from reference TRBV28 and TRBJ2-2, reads DVKVTQSSRYLVKRTGEKVFLECVQDMDHENMFWYRQDPGLGLRLIYFSYDVKMKEKGDIPEGYSVSREKKERFSLILESASTNQTSMYLCASRRQGAYGELFFGEGSRLTVL.

The V gene is TRBV9, the J gene TRBJ1-2; 7 bases agree with TRBD1. Germline CDR1 is SGDLS and CDR2 is YYNGEE. The V and J ends lost 2 bases and 6 bases, in that order; junction bases with no gene match: 10. CDR3 length: 15 residues. As DNA, the CDR3 is TGTGCCAGCAGCGTTACAGGGGCCCGTGACGATGGCTACACCTTC. Its protein product is CASSVTGARDDGYTF.

The V and J genes are TRBV6-5 and TRBJ1-2, with D hard to call. Germline V gives CDR1 MNHEY, CDR2 SVGAGI. This CDR3 contains 13 residues. V dropped 4 bases and J dropped 7 bases, with 13 bases sitting between them. The DNA of the CDR3 is TGTGCCAGCAGTTCAGTGGGAACTATTGGCTACACCTTC. This translates into CASSSVGTIGYTF.

The chain links TRBV3-1 (or the pseudogene TRBV3-2) to TRBJ2-1; 8 bases are shared with TRBD1. Trimming cost V 0 bases and J 8 bases; bases outside gene matches: 15. CDR3 length equals 18 residues. Germline V gene sequence: CDR1 LGHDT, CDR2 YNNKEL (reference sequence). The CDR3 here is CASSQEEYVGQEIDEQFF. DNA for the CDR3: TGTGCCAGCAGCCAAGAGGAGTACGTGGGACAGGAAATCGATGAGCAGTTCTTC.

The table lists this clone with a count of one. CDR3: CASSADTGELFF. CDR3 in DNA: TGTGCCAGCTCAGCGGACACCGGGGAGCTGTTTTTT. The V gene is TRBV18, the J gene TRBJ2-2; D is ambiguous. Germline CDR1 and CDR2: KGHSH and LQKENI. Deletions cut 5 bases from V and 3 bases from J, with 4 bases between. The CDR3 length is 12 residues.

V usage is TRBV12-5 and J usage is TRBJ2-3; tentatively, D is TRBD1 (5 bases). This CDR3 spans 15 amino acids. The germline V gene encodes CDR1 LGHNT and CDR2 FRNRAP. Deletions cut 3 bases from V and 6 bases from J, with 16 bases between. Written as DNA, the CDR3 is TGTGCTAGTGGTTTCTCGTGGGCCCCAGGGGATACGCAGTATTTT. This gives the protein CASGFSWAPGDTQYF. The whole variable domain, filled in from reference TRBV12-5 and TRBJ2-3, reads DARVTQTPRHKVTEMGQEVTMRCQPILGHNTVFWYRQTMMQGLELLAYFRNRAPLDDSGMPKDRFSAEMPDATLATLKIQPSEPRDSAVYFCASGFSWAPGDTQYFGPGTRLTVL.

The gene calls are TRBV30 and TRBJ1-4; D not resolved. The CDR3 runs 10 residues. Germline V gives CDR1 GTSNPN, CDR2 SVGIG (reference sequence). The CDR3, as DNA: TGTGCTTGTGAGGAGACCAAACTGTTTTTT. It is translated as CACEETKLFF.

This chain uses TRBV6-1 with TRBJ1-2; D is unresolved. CDR1 and CDR2 from the germline V gene are MNHNS and SASEGT. The CDR3 is 15 residues long. V lost 0 bases and J 4 bases, leaving 12 bases between the germline ends. The CDR3 bases are TGTGCCAGCAGTGAAGCGGGTCCTCAGACCTATGGCTACACCTTC. Protein: CASSEAGPQTYGYTF.

The rearrangement links TRBV7-2 to TRBJ1-2, with D possibly matching TRBD1 (5 bases). V was pared by 6 bases and J by 5 bases, with 16 bases between. The CDR3 is 14 residues long. Germline loops: CDR1 SGHTA, CDR2 FQGNSA. The DNA of the CDR3 is TGTGCCAGCAGGAGACCTGGGGACCTATATGGCTACACCTTC. As protein: CASRRPGDLYGYTF.

This rearrangement joins TRBV18 to TRBJ2-7; D remains ambiguous. The CDR3 is 12 amino acids. CDR1 is KGHSH, CDR2 LQKENI, per germline. Trimming pared 8 bases from V and 0 bases from J, leaving 8 bases between. The CDR3 sequence: CASAELSYEQYF. CDR3 nucleotides: TGTGCCAGCGCTGAGCTCTCCTACGAGCAGTACTTC.